This TCR beta chain was identified in a study of shared clonotypes between healthy human individuals. Naive CD8 cells comprised CD45RO-negative, CCR7-positively selected cells, excluding terminally differentiated effector memory CD45RA+ cells. Notes on the study in general: Richness estimates generally favored naive over memory subsets. For sorted subsets, rarefaction showed incomplete sequencing despite large depth. Clonotype sharing among donors, it was expected, would be affected by sequencing depth.

About this clone: What it binds is unknown.

Germline assignment: CDR1 MDHEN and CDR2 SYDVKM. The CDR3 loop spans 16 amino acids. V dropped 1 base and J dropped 6 bases, with 16 bases sitting between them. TCRdb's table, derived via immunoSEQ multiplex PCR, lists solely in-frame clones and lacks some. The sample lists about 580,000 clones, about 98% seen once, with 0.25% to 0.35% in the top ten. The genes are TRBV28 and TRBJ1-5; D perhaps matches TRBD1 (5 bases). The receptor was isolated from a man younger than 45 in good health. Sequencing input: naive CD8+ T cells sorted from blood. The CDR3 loop is CASSLFSGKERQPQHF. The CDR3 DNA sequence: TGTGCCAGCAGTTTATTCTCAGGGAAGGAGCGTCAGCCCCAGCATTTT.